This record looks at one T cell receptor beta chain sequence and its context. The specificity of this receptor is unknown. Base quality data are lacking; no much larger clone is found one base away. For TCR beta library preparation, around 2 micrograms of genomic DNA were isolated from cryopreserved PBMCs. Longitudinal blood samples from CLL patients receiving ibrutinib monotherapy were subjected to high-throughput TCR beta sequencing. The patients took part in an open-label, single-center phase 2 trial of ibrutinib monotherapy. The data derive from a study of cytotoxic CD8 clonotypes in ibrutinib-treated CLL (dated by TCRdb to the early 2020s). In terms of the full investigation: The cohort included some 14 treatment-naive and fewer than 12 relapsed/refractory patients; roughly 17 were IGHV unmutated. Partial responses were observed in approximately 24 patients and complete responses in 2; after a median follow-up of around 68 months, remission was maintained in around 14 patients and progression was observed in 12. Samples at response were collected after a median of 12 months of treatment, with a range of roughly 6 to 40 months. On average, each sample had some 260,000 productive templates and tens of thousands of productive rearrangements. Longitudinal samples were available for about 30% of the 86 trial participants. Cryopreserved peripheral blood mononuclear cells were obtained before treatment, at response, and at either sustained remission or disease progression. All remission and progressive disease samples were collected while patients were still receiving ibrutinib. Beyond this particular receptor, the publication reports: Baseline clonality was found to be higher than that of age-matched healthy donors and was strongly correlated with circulating CD8+ T-cell counts. Lymph node repertoires were not examined, and the timing of sampling was not matched between patients in sustained remission and those whose disease progressed. Public clonotypes were rare and either shrank or stayed stable during treatment, and the rise in clonality at ibrutinib response reflected expansion of private clonotypes. At ibrutinib response clonality went up, during sustained remission it held steady, and at progression it dropped back toward baseline.

On a MiSeq, deep resolution sequencing aimed for a depth between 1 in 1 million and 1 in 200,000 T cells, with each clonotype covered 10x on average. The immunoSEQ hsTCRB Kit was used to generate the TCR beta libraries. The paper's processing steps were these. The data were analyzed with ImmunoSEQ Analyzer and ImmunoSEQ Data Assistant, and V, D and J gene assignments followed IMGT definitions. Clonality, which ranges from 0 to 1, was calculated as one minus the normalized Shannon entropy of productive rearrangement frequencies. Public clonotype analysis was restricted to overrepresented clonotypes comprising at least 0.05% of each patient's repertoire. Thirteen age-matched healthy donor repertoires from immuneACCESS were used as controls for clonality. This immuneACCESS table, as held by TCRdb, lists in-frame sequences with V and J called but not all clones. Of the missing ones, under half trace to an unresolved V gene in checked studies; the others have no known cause. That table gives V, J and clone size, and the DNA gave D and trimming. Here the sample has roughly 30,000 clones; 60% to 85% occur a single time. 51% of the sample is in the top ten clones.

The CDR3 has 14 amino acids, counting the end cysteine and phenylalanine. The CDR3 DNA has 42 bases and is translated from base 1. Relative to germline, V is missing 6 bases and J is missing 0 bases, with 5 bases of the junction outside any gene match. Taken from the germline V gene, the CDR1 and CDR2 loops are MNHEY and SVGAGI. This material consisted of PBMCs, taken after 36 months of ibrutinib treatment. The V and J segments used are TRBV6-5 and TRBJ2-7; the junction holds 7 bases that match TRBD2. The receptor was derived from a human donor with chronic lymphocytic leukemia. In nucleotide form, the sequence is TGTGCCAGCAGCTTCAGGACTAGCTCCTACGAGCAGTACTTC. Translated, it reads CASSFRTSSYEQYF.